The 17 T cell receptor beta chains reported below all come from one sample, sequenced in a study of cytomegalovirus exposure and HLA in healthy donors. With 60 Vbeta and 13 Jbeta primers, the PCR was carried out. Sequencing used immunoSEQ multiplex PCR; TCRdb keeps in-frame clones, though not all of them. The table lists 90,000 or so clones, about 79% of them singletons. Sequenced material: PBMCs. These receptors originate from a man aged 50-60 years in good health and CMV-seronegative.

V gene TRBV5-1 combines with J gene TRBJ2-1, with 14 bases lining up with TRBD2. CDR3 length: 20 residues. Germline loops: CDR1 SGHRS, CDR2 YFSETQ. After removal of 3 bases from V and 6 bases from J, the junction contained 17 bases not matched to a gene. CDR3 sequence reads: CASSSGGAGTSGSLANEQFF. In DNA, the CDR3 is TGCGCCAGCAGCTCTGGGGGCGCCGGGACTAGCGGGAGTTTGGCCAATGAGCAGTTCTTC. The variable domain in full, completed from reference TRBV5-1 and TRBJ2-1, reads KAGVTQTPRYLIKTRGQQVTLSCSPISGHRSVSWYQQTPGQGLQFLFEYFSETQRNKGNFPGRFSGRQFSNSRSEMNVSTLELGDSALYLCASSSGGAGTSGSLANEQFFGPGTRLTVL.

V is TRBV7-2 and J is TRBJ1-5; D is unresolved. V was cut by 5 bases and J by 5 bases, with 7 bases left in between. Germline loops: CDR1 SGHTA, CDR2 FQGNSA. This CDR3 comprises 12 residues. The CDR3 region is CASSHRDQPQHF. The CDR3 bases are TGTGCCAGCAGCCACCGGGATCAGCCCCAGCATTTT.

The chain has TRBV13 and TRBJ2-7; perhaps TRBD2 as D (5 bases). V was trimmed by 0 bases and J by 5 bases, leaving 8 bases between them. The CDR3 is made up of 13 amino acids. Germline V lookup: CDR1 PRHDT, CDR2 FYEKMQ (reference sequence). The CDR3 DNA is TGTGCCAGCAGCTTAGGCCCGGGGAACGAGCAGTACTTC. Amino acid sequence: CASSLGPGNEQYF.

The rearrangement links TRBV28 to TRBJ2-7; 8 bases line up with TRBD1. Trimming removed 1 base from V and 6 bases from J; junction bases left unmatched: 2. Looked up from germline, CDR1 is MDHEN and CDR2 is SYDVKM. The CDR3 has 13 amino acids. CDR3 loop: CASSLYTGGEQYF. The CDR3 nucleotides are TGTGCCAGCAGTTTATATACAGGGGGCGAGCAGTACTTC.

This rearrangement joins TRBV5-4 to TRBJ2-3; the match to TRBD2 covers 11 bases. J gave up 5 bases and V 2 bases, and 4 bases lay outside the gene matches. Germline assignment: CDR1 SGHNT and CDR2 YYREEE (reference sequence). CDR3 length: 15 amino acids. The CDR3 DNA reads TGTGCCAGCAGCTTAATTAGCGGGAGGGGAGATACGCAGTATTTT. Encoded protein: CASSLISGRGDTQYF.

The chain couples TRBV10-3 to TRBJ2-3, with TRBD2 identical over 8 bases. In germline, CDR1 is ENHRY, CDR2 SYGVKD. This CDR3 is built from 15 residues. The V gene end was trimmed by 2 bases and the J gene end by 4 bases; junction bases not matched to a gene: 5. The CDR3 region is CAISEERETADTQYF. DNA for the CDR3: TGTGCCATCAGTGAGGAGCGGGAGACGGCAGATACGCAGTATTTT.

In its sample, this clone was seen once. The V gene is TRBV7-3, the J gene TRBJ2-5; the D gene is possibly TRBD2 (6 bases). The V end was cut by 6 bases, the J end by 7 bases, with 21 bases between. CDR1 and CDR2 (germline): SGHTA, FQGTGA. The CDR3 sequence is 15 residues long. CDR3 region: CASSSEGARRGTQYF. DNA for the CDR3: TGTGCCAGCAGTTCAGAGGGAGCACGGCGGGGGACCCAGTACTTC. Full variable domain (missing parts from reference TRBV7-3 and TRBJ2-5): GAGVSQTPSNKVTEKGKYVELRCDPISGHTALYWYRQSLGQGPEFLIYFQGTGAADDSGLPNDRFFAVRPEGSVSTLKIQRTERGDSAVYLCASSSEGARRGTQYFGPGTRLLVL.

The gene calls are TRBV5-8 and TRBJ2-7, with D possibly TRBD2 on 6 matching bases. V lost 0 bases and J lost 1, with 11 bases in between. Germline V gives CDR1 SGHTS, CDR2 YDEGEE. This CDR3 region has 15 residues. CDR3: CASSLARGVSYEQYF. In DNA form, the CDR3 reads TGTGCCAGCAGCTTGGCGCGGGGTGTATCCTACGAGCAGTACTTC. Supplemented by reference TRBV5-8 and TRBJ2-7, the full variable domain reads EAGVTQSPTHLIKTRGQQATLRCSPISGHTSVYWYQQALGLGLQFLLWYDEGEERNRGNFPPRFSGRQFPNYSSELNVNALELEDSALYLCASSLARGVSYEQYFGPGTRLTVT.

Details on this clone: A junction boundary mismatches the germline segment, possibly from a read error. The rearrangement links TRBV6-5 to TRBJ2-7; 9 nucleotides align to TRBD1. Germline V gene lookup returns CDR1 MNHEY and CDR2 SVGAGI. This CDR3 is 15 amino acids long. The CDR3 DNA sequence: TGTGCCAGCGGTTACTGGCTGGGACAGGGTTACGAGCAGTACTTC. This codes for CASGYWLGQGYEQYF.

This chain connects TRBV6-5 to TRBJ2-7; 8 nucleotides agree with TRBD1. The V and J ends lost 0 bases and 3 bases, in that order; junction bases with no gene match: 1. Germline V gives CDR1 MNHEY, CDR2 SVGAGI. The CDR3 is 14 residues long. The CDR3 loop reads CASSYSGQDYEQYF. The CDR3 nucleotides read TGTGCCAGCAGTTACTCGGGACAGGACTACGAGCAGTACTTC.

This rearrangement joins TRBV2 to TRBJ2-1, with unresolved D. The CDR3 covers 13 residues. Germline CDR1 SNHLY, CDR2 FYNNEI. The V end lost 2 bases, the J end lost 10 bases, and 12 bases lay between the germline ends. CDR3 in DNA: TGTGCCAGCAGTGAATATCAGGAATCGGAGCAGTTCTTC. Translating it yields CASSEYQESEQFF.

This clone showed up just once. V and J are TRBV2 and TRBJ2-1; tentative D call: TRBD2 (6 bases). CDR1 and CDR2 (germline): SNHLY, FYNNEI. The CDR3 has 12 residues. The germline V and J ends were trimmed by 11 bases and 5 bases, with 13 bases remaining between them. For the CDR3, the DNA is TGTGCCCGCGGGGCGGGCGACAATGAGCAGTTCTTC. Translated, it gives CARGAGDNEQFF. Supplemented by reference TRBV2 and TRBJ2-1, the full variable domain reads EPEVTQTPSHQVTQMGQEVILRCVPISNHLYFYWYRQILGQKVEFLVSFYNNEISEKSEIFDDQFSVERPDGSNFTLKIRSTKLEDSAMYFCARGAGDNEQFFGPGTRLTVL.

This clone appeared a single time. The rearrangement joins TRBV6-5 to TRBJ2-7, with TRBD2 matching 8 bases. Trimming took 0 bases from V and 2 from J; bases not matched to a gene: 6. CDR1 and CDR2 from the germline V gene are MNHEY and SVGAGI. The CDR3 length is 16 residues. CDR3 region: CASSYSLGLDPYEQYF. CDR3 sequence (DNA): TGTGCCAGCAGTTACTCCTTGGGACTAGACCCCTACGAGCAGTACTTC.

The V and J genes are TRBV9 and TRBJ2-5; D is uncertain. The ends were cut back, 0 bases at V and 3 bases at J, with 15 bases in the middle. This CDR3 has 16 residues. Germline CDR1 reads SGDLS; CDR2 reads YYNGEE. CDR3 bases: TGTGCCAGCAGCGTAGGGGCAGGAAGGAATGAAGAGACCCAGTACTTC. It specifies CASSVGAGRNEETQYF.

The V gene is TRBV5-4, the J gene TRBJ2-2, with 7 bases matching TRBD2. Germline trimming cut 4 bases from V and 3 bases from J; bases unmatched to any gene: 6. In germline, CDR1 is SGHNT, CDR2 YYREEE (reference sequence). This CDR3 is built from 15 residues. CDR3 DNA sequence: TGTGCCAGCAGCGGGGGGACTACCCACACCGGGGAGCTGTTTTTT. Protein product: CASSGGTTHTGELFF. Complete variable domain (other parts from reference TRBV5-4 and TRBJ2-2): ETGVTQSPTHLIKTRGQQVTLRCSSQSGHNTVSWYQQALGQGPQFIFQYYREEENGRGNFPPRFSGLQFPNYSSELNVNALELDDSALYLCASSGGTTHTGELFFGEGSRLTVL.

V usage is TRBV7-2 and J usage is TRBJ1-1; 8 bases map to TRBD1. Trimming took 5 bases from V and 6 from J; bases not matched to a gene: 5. The CDR3 runs to 13 residues. Germline V gene lookup returns CDR1 SGHTA and CDR2 FQGNSA. CDR3 in DNA: TGTGCCAGCAGCCGGACAGGGCAGGCTGAAGCTTTCTTT. This sequence encodes CASSRTGQAEAFF.

The rearrangement uses TRBV30 and TRBJ1-2, with no clear D. The CDR3 is 15 amino acids. Germline V CDR1 and CDR2: GTSNPN, SVGIG (reference sequence). Trimming shortened V by 5 bases and J by 4 bases, and 20 bases separated the two germline ends. Written as DNA, the CDR3 is TGTGCCTGGGACCTCCTGCGGGCCTTTTTCTATGGCTACACCTTC. Encoded protein: CAWDLLRAFFYGYTF. Full variable domain (missing parts from reference TRBV30 and TRBJ1-2): SQTIHQWPATLVQPVGSPLSLECTVEGTSNPNLYWYRQAAGRGLQLLFYSVGIGQISSEVPQNLSASRPQDRQFILSSKKLLLSDSGFYLCAWDLLRAFFYGYTFGSGTRLTVV.